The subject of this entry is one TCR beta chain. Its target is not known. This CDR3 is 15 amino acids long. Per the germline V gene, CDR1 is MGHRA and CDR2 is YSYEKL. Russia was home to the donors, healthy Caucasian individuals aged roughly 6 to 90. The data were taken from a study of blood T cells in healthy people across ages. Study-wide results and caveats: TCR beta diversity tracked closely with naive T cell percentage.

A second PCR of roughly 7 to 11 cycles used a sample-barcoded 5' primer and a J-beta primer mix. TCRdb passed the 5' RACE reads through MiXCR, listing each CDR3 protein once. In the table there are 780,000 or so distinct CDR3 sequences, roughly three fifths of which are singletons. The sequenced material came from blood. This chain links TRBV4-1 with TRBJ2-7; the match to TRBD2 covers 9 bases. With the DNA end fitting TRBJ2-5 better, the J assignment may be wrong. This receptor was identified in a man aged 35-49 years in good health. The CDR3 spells CASSLTQAGGETQYF. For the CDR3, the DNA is TGCGCCAGCAGCCTCACCCAGGCGGGGGGGGAGACCCAGTACTTC.